Listed below are T cell receptor beta chains from one sample, sequenced in a study of T cells in Graves' hyperthyroidism and ophthalmopathy. In TCRdb, the multiplex PCR reads were re-called with MiXCR into one record per CDR3 protein. The sample has 500,000 to 650,000 distinct CDR3 sequences; 35% to 50% are singletons. The sequencing sample was made of peripheral blood or thyroid tissue (not recorded which). These TCRs come from an adult woman with Graves' disease, either hyperthyroidism or ophthalmopathy (not recorded which). Both conserved end residues are part of each CDR3. D genes are given only for firm matches. Only part of the rows carry a size: once, few, many, or a class if the clone is expanded.

j_call v_call d_call clone_size cdr3_nt cdr3_aa
TRBJ2-7 TRBV11-2 TRBD2 - TGTGCCAGCAGCTATAGCGGGAGAACCCACGAGCAGTACTTC CASSYSGRTHEQYF
TRBJ2-7 TRBV29-1 - - TGCAGCGTTGAACTCCAGGGGTCCGGGATCTCCTACGAGCAGTACTTC CSVELQGSGISYEQYF
TRBJ2-5 TRBV29-1 TRBD2 - TGCAGCGTGAGGACTAGCGGGAGGGAAGAGACCCAGTACTTC CSVRTSGREETQYF
TRBJ2-6 TRBV10-3 - - TGTGCCATCAGTGAAGGAGGGGCGAACGTCCTGACTTTC CAISEGGANVLTF
TRBJ2-2 TRBV7-3 TRBD1 - TGTACCAGCAGCTTACAGGGGACGCGGAACACCGGGGAGCTGTCTTGG CTSSLQGTRNTGELSW
TRBJ2-2 TRBV30 - many TGTGCCTGGAGAGGTTACGCTGGGGAGCTGTTTTTT CAWRGYAGELFF
TRBJ2-2 TRBV10-3 TRBD1 - TGTGCCATCGCGTCAGGGGGCCAAAACACCGGGGAGCTGTTTTTT CAIASGGQNTGELFF
TRBJ2-7 TRBV7-9 - - TGTGCCAGCAGTCCCCCGCTAGCAACAGGCTCGTACGAGCAGTACTTC CASSPPLATGSYEQYF
TRBJ2-3 TRBV29-1 - - TGCAGCGTTGCTTTCACTGATACGCAGTATTTT CSVAFTDTQYF
TRBJ1-2 TRBV11-2 - once TGTGCCAGCAGCTTAGGTGGGGAGTCTCGAGGCTACACCTTC CASSLGGESRGYTF
TRBJ1-6 TRBV14 - - TGTGCCAGCAGCCTCGACCACAGGGTTTCAAGCCTTGCTTCACCCCTCCACTTT CASSLDHRVSSLASPLHF
TRBJ1-3 TRBV9 - - TGTGCCAGCAGCTTTCACCGCACAGCGCCGGGAGGAAACACCATATATTTT CASSFHRTAPGGNTIYF
TRBJ1-1 TRBV5-1 - - TGCGCCAGCAGACCCGACGTTAACACTGAAGCTTTCTTT CASRPDVNTEAFF
TRBJ1-3 TRBV7-9 - - TGTGCCAGCAGCTTTCCTGGGGACACCATATATTTT CASSFPGDTIYF
TRBJ1-2 TRBV28 - - TGTGCCAGCAGTTTGAAGGGGCCTGGCTACACCTTC CASSLKGPGYTF
TRBJ1-2 TRBV10-2 - few TGTGCCAGCAGCCCCCGGGACCGAGCCTTCTATGGCTACACCTTC CASSPRDRAFYGYTF
TRBJ2-7 TRBV7-8 TRBD2 once TGTGCCTGGAGGCGGGAGGGCACCTATGAGCAGCACTTC CAWRREGTYEQHF
TRBJ2-2 TRBV7-9 - once TGTGCCAGCAGCTTAGCCCACAGTTACAACACCGGGGAGCTGTTTTTT CASSLAHSYNTGELFF
TRBJ1-2 TRBV2 - - TGTGCCAGCAGAGGACTAGCGGGACATGGCTACACCTTC CASRGLAGHGYTF
TRBJ2-5 TRBV11-2 - many TGTGCCAGCAGCTTTATGGGGATCCAAGAGACCCAGTACTTC CASSFMGIQETQYF
TRBJ2-7 TRBV7-3 - - TGTGCCACCCGAACCCGACTTCAAGTTCCAGGCGGCGAGCAGTACTTC CATRTRLQVPGGEQYF
TRBJ1-1 TRBV29-1 - - TGCAGCGTTGAACCGGGACCTCAGAACACTGAAGCTTTCTTT CSVEPGPQNTEAFF
TRBJ1-5 TRBV29-1 TRBD1 few TGCAGCGTTCAGGGGGCCGATCAGCCCCAGCATTTT CSVQGADQPQHF
TRBJ1-4 TRBV7-6 - - TGTGCCAGCAGCTTAGAGGGGATTGGCGAAAAACTGTTTTTT CASSLEGIGEKLFF
TRBJ2-6 TRBV20-1 - - TGCAGTGCGTACCCTAGCTCTGGGGCCAACGTCCTGACTTTC CSAYPSSGANVLTF
TRBJ2-5 TRBV11-3 TRBD2 few TGTGCCAGCAGCTTAACCTTAGCGGGATACCAAGAGACCCAGTACTTC CASSLTLAGYQETQYF
TRBJ1-5 TRBV10-1 - - TGCGCCAGCAGTAGTGCCAGGGGACAGCCCCAGCATTTT CASSSARGQPQHF
TRBJ2-7 TRBV7-6 TRBD1 - TGTGCCAGCAGTTCGCGACAGGGAAACTACGAGCAGTACTTC CASSSRQGNYEQYF
TRBJ1-1 TRBV29-1 - - TGCAGCGTTGCGGGGGGACTCCCGAAAAACACTGAAGCTTTCTTT CSVAGGLPKNTEAFF
TRBJ1-6 TRBV10-2 - - TGCGCCAGCGGACGGGATCTAGGGTCCCTCCACTTT CASGRDLGSLHF
TRBJ1-1 TRBV7-3 - - TGTGCCAGCAGCCCTAGGGGGTACGGGGACACTGAAGCTTTCTTT CASSPRGYGDTEAFF
TRBJ2-7 TRBV12-3/TRBV12-4 - many TGTGCCAGCAGTTTAGGAGGGACAATGTGGGAGCAGTACTTC CASSLGGTMWEQYF
TRBJ2-5 TRBV29-1 - - TGCAGCCAGTCAGGGTACCAAGAGACCCAGTACTTC CSQSGYQETQYF
TRBJ2-7 TRBV5-4 TRBD2 many TGTGCCAGCAGCTTGGGGGGGACTAGCGGGAGAGTAAACGAGCAGTACTTC CASSLGGTSGRVNEQYF
TRBJ1-2 TRBV7-2 TRBD1 - TGTGCCAGCAGCCAGACAGGGTTGATTACCGGCTACACCTTC CASSQTGLITGYTF
TRBJ1-5 TRBV20-1 - - TGCAGCGCCAGTGTACAGGGTGTATGGCAGCCCCAGCATTTT CSASVQGVWQPQHF
TRBJ1-4 TRBV7-9 - many TGTGCCAGCAGCTTCCTTGTGGACAGCCCTAATGAAAAACTGTTTTTT CASSFLVDSPNEKLFF
TRBJ2-1 TRBV7-9 TRBD2 few TGTGCCAGCAGCGACGGGACTAGTGGCGATGAGCAGTTCTTC CASSDGTSGDEQFF
TRBJ2-5 TRBV7-2 - - TGTGCCAGCAGCTTCGACAGCTACCAAGAGACCCAGTACTTC CASSFDSYQETQYF
TRBJ2-5 TRBV20-1 TRBD2 many TGCAGTGCTAGCGGGGGGGTCCAAGAGACCCAGTACTTC CSASGGVQETQYF
TRBJ1-3 TRBV7-8 TRBD1 - TGTGCCAGCAGCCTAGGGACAGGGGTTGGAAACACCATATATTTT CASSLGTGVGNTIYF
TRBJ1-5 TRBV6-1 TRBD1 many TGTGCCAGCAGTCCGGGACAGGGGAAACCCCAGCATTTT CASSPGQGKPQHF
TRBJ2-7 TRBV10-3 - - TGTGCCATTAGCGGAAACTCCTACGAGCAGTACTTC CAISGNSYEQYF
TRBJ1-4 TRBV3-1 TRBD1 few TGTGCCAGCAGCCAAGCGGACAGGGCTAATGAAAAACTGTTTTTT CASSQADRANEKLFF
TRBJ2-7 TRBV7-3 - - TGTGCCAGCAGCGGCCCCTTCCAGGGCGGCGAGCAGTACTTC CASSGPFQGGEQYF
TRBJ2-7 TRBV7-8 - many TGTGCCAGCAGCCCCGAGATCTACGAGCAGTACTTC CASSPEIYEQYF
TRBJ1-1 TRBV14 - few TGTGCCAGCAGCCTTCAGGGGCCCGGCACTGAAGCTTTCTTT CASSLQGPGTEAFF
TRBJ1-1 TRBV20-1 - - TGCAGTGTTAGGGCAGGGAACACTGAAGCTTTCTTT CSVRAGNTEAFF
TRBJ1-1 TRBV7-9 - - TGTGCCAGCAGCTTACGAGCGGAGACTAAAGCTTTCTTT CASSLRAETKAFF
TRBJ2-6 TRBV25-1 TRBD1 - TGTGCCAGCAGGAGGACAGGCAGTTTCTCTGGGGCCAACGTCCTGACTTTC CASRRTGSFSGANVLTF